These 29 T cell receptor beta chains were sequenced from one sample in a study of blood T cells in healthy people across ages. Primers used in a second PCR of about 6 to 11 cycles were a sample-barcoded 5' primer and a J-beta primer mix. Each CDR3 protein gets one entry after TCRdb re-called the 5' RACE reads with MiXCR. The profile shows 650,000 to 700,000 distinct CDR3 sequences, 52% of them singletons. Material: blood. The receptor source for this set is a woman older than 75 in good health.

As for this clonotype: This may be a read error, as it is one base from a much larger clone. The chain couples TRBV24-1 to TRBJ2-1; 14 nucleotides agree with TRBD2. This CDR3 region has 17 residues. Per germline, CDR1 KGHDR and CDR2 SFDVKD. The CDR3 DNA follows: TGTGCCACCAGTGATCCAATGACTAGCGGGAGGGGCAATAAGCAGTTCTTC. It encodes CATSDPMTSGRGNKQFF.

This chain connects TRBV13 to TRBJ2-1; D might be TRBD2 (5 bases). The germline gives CDR1 PRHDT, CDR2 FYEKMQ (reference sequence). Trimming left V 0 bases short and J 9 bases short, with 12 bases between. This CDR3 is built from 14 residues. The CDR3 sequence is CASSLGASPAEQFF. CDR3 nucleotides: TGTGCCAGCAGCTTAGGAGCTAGCCCGGCTGAGCAGTTCTTC.

This rearrangement joins TRBV7-9 to TRBJ2-3; D is perhaps TRBD2 (5 bases). The CDR3 loop spans 15 amino acids. Germline-derived CDR1 and CDR2 are SEHNR and FQNEAQ (reference sequence). Trimming removed 3 bases from V and 2 bases from J, with 12 bases in between. The CDR3 DNA reads as TGTGCCAGCAGCTTTTCTCCCGGGGTCACAGATACGCAGTATTTT. This codes for CASSFSPGVTDTQYF.

At least ten counts were recorded for this clonotype. The chain employs TRBV2 and TRBJ2-1; 7 nucleotides agree with TRBD1. Germline V CDR1 and CDR2: SNHLY, FYNNEI. J was trimmed by 7 bases and V by 7 bases; bases with no gene match: 1. The CDR3 is 11 amino acids. For the CDR3, the DNA is TGTGCCAGCAAGGGGGCTAATGAGCAGTTCTTC. Translated, it gives CASKGANEQFF.

This chain connects TRBV6-6 to TRBJ2-1; 13 bases are shared with TRBD2. J lost 8 bases, V lost 5 bases, and 6 bases had no gene match. Germline assignment: CDR1 MNHNY and CDR2 SVGAGI (reference sequence). The CDR3 is 15 residues long. The CDR3 sequence is CASSRTSGGVYEQFF. As DNA, the CDR3 is TGTGCCAGCAGTCGGACTAGCGGGGGAGTCTATGAGCAGTTCTTC.

This clonotype was counted a few times. V gene TRBV4-1 combines with J gene TRBJ2-1; 9 nucleotides agree with TRBD1. The J call may be in error: the DNA end matches TRBJ2-7 better. This CDR3 is 16 amino acids long. CDR1 MGHRA and CDR2 YSYEKL come from the germline V gene. CDR3 region: CASSQVVGQGANEQYF. CDR3 nucleotides: TGCGCCAGCAGCCAAGTGGTGGGACAGGGCGCCAATGAGCAGTACTTC.

A remark on this clonotype: Since a much larger clone is just one base distant, this may be a read error. This chain connects TRBV20-1 to TRBJ2-3; 7 nucleotides align to TRBD2. CDR3 length equals 15 residues. Germline CDR1 reads DFQATT; CDR2 reads SNEGSKA (reference sequence). V gave up 3 bases and J gave up 0 bases; unmatched junction bases: 6. In DNA, the CDR3 is TGCAGTGCTAGGGGAGGGGTGGGTAGCACAGATACGCAGTATTTT. It yields the protein CSARGGVGSTDTQYF.

This clonotype was counted a few times. The chain is built from TRBV20-1 and TRBJ2-3; no reliable D call. V lost 6 bases and J 2 bases, leaving 9 bases between the germline ends. The CDR3 runs 12 residues. In germline, CDR1 is DFQATT, CDR2 SNEGSKA (reference sequence). The CDR3 sequence: CSATDNTDTQYF. In DNA form, the CDR3 reads TGCAGTGCAACCGATAACACAGATACGCAGTATTTT.

The chain joins TRBV7-9 to TRBJ2-1; 10 nucleotides agree with TRBD2. The CDR3 totals 17 residues. The germline CDR1 and CDR2 sequences are SEHNR and FQNEAQ (reference sequence). With 5 bases clipped from V and 1 base from J, the junction kept 8 bases outside the gene matches. The CDR3 nucleotides are TGTGCCAGCAGCACCTGGACTAGCGGATTGTCCTACAATGAGCAGTTCTTC. This translates into CASSTWTSGLSYNEQFF.

This clonotype was seen repeatedly, ten times or more. The rearrangement joins TRBV20-1 to TRBJ1-6; maybe TRBD1 (6 bases). Germline V gene data show CDR1 as DFQATT and CDR2 as SNEGSKA (reference sequence). Trimming stripped 1 base from V and 14 bases from J, with 18 bases between. CDR3 length: 14 amino acids. CDR3 amino acids: CSARVPTGTSALHF. The CDR3 DNA sequence: TGCAGTGCTAGAGTCCCTACAGGGACTTCGGCCCTCCACTTT.

This clonotype was counted only a few times. The chain has TRBV20-1 and TRBJ2-1; D is uncertain. TRBJ2-7 explains the end of the DNA better; the J call may be wrong. The CDR3 consists of 14 residues. Germline CDR1 DFQATT, CDR2 SNEGSKA (reference sequence). The CDR3 reads CSARGSRSYNEQYF. The CDR3 DNA follows: TGCAGTGCTAGAGGCTCCCGCTCCTACAATGAGCAGTACTTC.

This chain connects TRBV20-1 to TRBJ2-5; 7 bases agree with TRBD2. V trimming: 0 bases; J trimming: 7 bases; junction bases outside the gene matches: 8. This CDR3 spans 14 amino acids. CDR1 and CDR2 from the germline V gene are DFQATT and SNEGSKA (reference sequence). In DNA form, the CDR3 reads TGCAGTGCTAGAGATTGGGGAGGGACGGCGACCCAGTACTTC. Its translation: CSARDWGGTATQYF.

The chain uses TRBV6-6 and TRBJ2-7; TRBD2 might be the D (6 bases). Germline V gene lookup returns CDR1 MNHNY and CDR2 SVGAGI (reference sequence). V lost 8 bases to trimming and J lost 2 bases, with 13 bases between them. The CDR3 spans 13 residues. CDR3 in amino acids: CASRRDSAYEQYF. In DNA form, the CDR3 reads TGTGCCAGCCGGAGGGACTCCGCCTACGAGCAGTACTTC.

J is TRBJ1-2 and V is TRBV12-3 or TRBV12-4; 7 bases are shared with TRBD1. After removal of 6 bases from V and 7 bases from J, the junction contained 8 bases not matched to a gene. The CDR3 is 13 residues long. CDR3 DNA sequence: TGTGCCAGCAGAGGACAGGAACGGAGTGGCTACACCTTC. Translation: CASRGQERSGYTF.

Concerning this clonotype itself: A much larger clone differs by one base, so this may be a read error. The chain combines TRBV18 with TRBJ1-2, with D hard to call. Trimming cost V 2 bases and J 5 bases, with 18 bases left between them. CDR3 length equals 16 residues. CDR1 is KGHSH, CDR2 LQKENI, per germline. The CDR3: CASSPYIGTSSYGYTF. The CDR3 DNA sequence: TGTGCCAGCTCACCATACATCGGAACCAGCTCTTATGGCTACACCTTC.

This clonotype occurred once. A read error may explain this, as a much larger clone is one base away. This rearrangement joins TRBV5-5 to TRBJ2-5; weak D call: TRBD2 (6 bases). Matching the DNA end better, TRBJ2-7 makes the J call doubtful. Germline V gene lookup returns CDR1 SGHKS and CDR2 YYEKEE (reference sequence). The CDR3 has 15 residues. The CDR3 loop reads CASSSDWGDYYEQYF. The CDR3 nucleotides are TGTGCCAGCAGCTCGGATTGGGGGGATTACTACGAGCAGTACTTC.

This clonotype was seen only a few times. The chain combines TRBV7-3 with TRBJ1-5; D call uncertain. V dropped 1 base and J dropped 6 bases, with 22 bases sitting between them. This CDR3 is built from 18 residues. The germline gives CDR1 SGHTA, CDR2 FQGTGA. CDR3 nucleotides: TGTGCCAGCAGCTTAAAGCGCGGAAACCCCTGCCCAATTCAGCCCCAGCATTTT. As protein: CASSLKRGNPCPIQPQHF.

Note on this clonotype: This may stem from a read error, because a much larger clone lies one nucleotide away. This chain connects TRBV5-6 to TRBJ2-1, with unresolved D. There are 15 residues in the CDR3. V lost 3 bases to trimming and J lost 12 bases, with 22 bases between them. The germline CDR1 and CDR2 sequences are SGHDT and YYEEEE. The CDR3 sequence: CASSSPNGPLFGQFF. In DNA, the CDR3 is TGTGCCAGCAGCTCGCCCAACGGCCCCCTTTTTGGGCAGTTCTTC.

This clonotype was seen only once. The rearrangement uses TRBV7-2 and TRBJ2-1; D might be TRBD1 (5 bases). V lost 5 bases, J lost 4 bases, and 9 bases lay in between. The CDR3 runs to 13 residues. Per germline, CDR1 SGHTA and CDR2 FQGNSA. The CDR3 region is CASSMGPYNEQFF. CDR3 bases: TGTGCCAGCAGCATGGGGCCGTACAATGAGCAGTTCTTC.

This clonotype was seen many times. The chain combines TRBV29-1 with TRBJ2-3; 8 bases are shared with TRBD2. The ends lost 2 bases at V and 1 base at J; junction bases unmatched: 8. CDR3 length: 16 residues. Germline V CDR1 and CDR2: SQVTM, ANQGSEA. The CDR3 protein is CSVEPGGSGGTDTQYF. DNA for the CDR3: TGCAGCGTTGAACCGGGAGGGAGCGGGGGCACAGATACGCAGTATTTT.

The chain has TRBV20-1 and TRBJ1-1; D is uncertain. Per germline, CDR1 DFQATT and CDR2 SNEGSKA (reference sequence). Trimming cost V 0 bases and J 3 bases, with 8 bases left between them. The CDR3 runs 13 residues. The CDR3: CSARDQVYTEAFF. CDR3 nucleotide sequence: TGCAGTGCTAGAGATCAGGTGTACACTGAAGCTTTCTTT.

As to this clonotype: This may be a read error: a much more frequent sequence differs by one nucleotide. V and J are TRBV6-6 and TRBJ2-3; 7 bases map to TRBD2. The germline V gene has CDR1 MNHNY and CDR2 SVGAGI (reference sequence). The CDR3 is 16 residues long. CDR3 loop: CARSYSAGVGTDTQYF. The CDR3 DNA is TGTGCCCGCAGTTACTCTGCGGGAGTGGGAACAGATACGCAGTATTTT.

This clonotype was seen at least ten times. The chain recombines TRBV11-2 with TRBJ2-5; D call uncertain. Germline CDR1 is SGHAT and CDR2 is FQNNGV. There are 12 residues in the CDR3. Trimming took off 0 bases at V and 5 bases at J, with 4 bases between the two ends. CDR3 sequence (DNA): TGTGCCAGCAGCTTAGAGGTTGAGACCCAGTACTTC. This gives the protein CASSLEVETQYF.

The chain has TRBV27 and TRBJ1-2; D is unresolved. Germline lookup yields CDR1 MNHEY and CDR2 SMNVEV (reference sequence). The CDR3 runs 15 residues. V was clipped by 2 bases and J by 2 bases, with 12 bases between them. Written as DNA, the CDR3 is TGTGCCAGCAGTTTAAGGACGAACGGGAACTATGGCTACACCTTC. Translated, it gives CASSLRTNGNYGYTF.

Worth noting for this clonotype: Since a much larger clone is just one base distant, this may be a read error. This rearrangement joins TRBV20-1 to TRBJ2-1; possible D gene TRBD2, 6 bases. The DNA end lines up better with TRBJ2-7; the J call may be wrong. CDR1 and CDR2 from the germline V gene are DFQATT and SNEGSKA (reference sequence). This CDR3 contains 15 residues. The CDR3 coding sequence is TGCAGTGCTAGAGATGTGGCTAGCGTTAACAATGAGCAGTACTTC. Protein sequence: CSARDVASVNNEQYF.

There are many counts of this clonotype. The gene calls are TRBV10-3 and TRBJ2-1; 10 positions agree with TRBD2. Germline-derived CDR1 and CDR2 are ENHRY and SYGVKD. Trimming cost V 3 bases and J 7 bases; bases outside gene matches: 9. The CDR3 length is 16 residues. CDR3 nucleotide sequence: TGTGCCATCAGTGAAACCGGGACTAGCGCTCGAAATGAGCAGTTCTTC. Its translation: CAISETGTSARNEQFF.

The chain is built from TRBV7-6 and TRBJ2-7; a weak D match, TRBD2 (5 bases). There are 13 residues in the CDR3. V lost 5 bases, J lost 3 bases, and 11 bases lay in between. Germline loops: CDR1 SGHVS, CDR2 FNYEAQ. CDR3 loop: CASSKTRYYEQYF. The CDR3 DNA sequence: TGTGCCAGCAGCAAAACTAGGTACTACGAGCAGTACTTC.

A remark on this clonotype: It may be a read error: a sequence one base away is much more abundant. The J gene is TRBJ1-5, the V gene TRBV27; no clear D. The CDR3 is 13 residues long. The V gene's germline CDR1 is MNHEY and CDR2 SMNVEV (reference sequence). V lost 6 bases and J 1 base, leaving 7 bases between the germline ends. The CDR3 nucleotides are TGTGCCAGCAGCCCCCTGAGCAATCAGCCCCAGCATTTT. Translating it yields CASSPLSNQPQHF.

This chain connects TRBV7-3 to TRBJ2-3; 7 positions match TRBD2. The CDR3 sequence is 15 residues long. CDR1 is SGHTA, CDR2 FQGTGA, per germline. The V and J ends lost 0 bases and 3 bases, in that order; junction bases with no gene match: 3. The CDR3, as DNA: TGTGCCAGCAGCTTAACTGTACTAGCGACAGATACGCAGTATTTT. Its translation: CASSLTVLATDTQYF.